Listed below are T cell receptor beta chains from one sample, sequenced in a study of identical twins. TCRdb analysed the 5' RACE reads with MiXCR anew, one entry per CDR3 protein. The repertoire has 640,000 or so distinct CDR3 sequences, 6.1% of them found once; the top ten carry roughly 1.8%. The sequencing sample was made of naive T cells sorted from blood. These receptor sequences come from a man between 18 and 35 years old in good health. Each CDR3 is given with its conserved first and last residue. The D gene is left open where the match is weak. A row's size may be missing; if present it is once, few, many or a size class.

>TRBV7-9|many|-|TRBJ2-1
CASSLVDSDTEQFF
TGTGCCAGCAGCTTAGTAGACAGCGATACTGAGCAGTTCTTC
>TRBV9|many|-|TRBJ2-3
CASSVVSGFGDTQYF
TGTGCCAGCAGCGTAGTGTCAGGGTTTGGAGATACGCAGTATTTT
>TRBV29-1|many|TRBD1|TRBJ2-7
CSASTTGKDEQYF
TGCAGCGCCAGTACGACAGGGAAGGACGAGCAGTACTTC
>TRBV4-3|many|TRBD1|TRBJ2-7
CASSQERQGFYEQYF
TGCGCCAGCAGCCAAGAGCGACAGGGGTTCTACGAGCAGTACTTC
>TRBV20-1|many|-|TRBJ2-3
CSARTPSTDTQYF
TGCAGTGCTAGGACTCCCTCAACAGATACGCAGTATTTT
>TRBV20-1|-|-|TRBJ2-2
CSASRLDGELFF
TGCAGTGCTTCACGACTTGATGGGGAGCTGTTTTTT
>TRBV2|-|TRBD2|TRBJ2-7
CASSYKLASEQYF
TGTGCCAGCAGCTACAAACTAGCGTCCGAGCAGTACTTC
>TRBV10-2|-|TRBD2|TRBJ2-5
CASSESNVGLAGEETQYF
TGCGCCAGCAGTGAGAGTAACGTAGGACTAGCGGGAGAAGAGACCCAGTACTTC
>TRBV5-1|many|TRBD2|TRBJ2-1
CASSLAQIAGTWNEQFF
TGCGCCAGCAGCTTGGCCCAAATAGCGGGAACGTGGAATGAGCAGTTCTTC
>TRBV12-3/TRBV12-4|many|-|TRBJ1-4
CASSFGQGPEKLFF
TGTGCCAGCAGTTTTGGGCAGGGTCCGGAAAAACTGTTTTTT
>TRBV12-3/TRBV12-4|many|-|TRBJ2-5
CASRVVSRETQYF
TGTGCCAGCAGAGTGGTTTCCAGGGAGACCCAGTACTTC
>TRBV7-9|many|-|TRBJ2-1
CASSLERPVVEQFF
TGTGCCAGCAGCCTAGAGCGCCCAGTGGTTGAGCAGTTCTTC
>TRBV6-6|many|-|TRBJ1-1
CASSYSRGQAFF
TGTGCCAGCAGTTACTCGAGGGGTCAAGCTTTCTTT
>TRBV24-1|many|TRBD1|TRBJ2-1
CATSDHRGYYNEQFF
TGTGCCACCAGTGATCACAGGGGCTACTACAATGAGCAGTTCTTC
>TRBV7-8|many|TRBD2|TRBJ2-5
CASRLAGLLETQYF
TGTGCCAGCAGACTAGCGGGATTACTAGAGACCCAGTACTTC
>TRBV4-1|many|-|TRBJ1-1
CASSQENLGIIEAFF
TGCGCCAGCAGCCAAGAAAACTTGGGGATAATTGAAGCTTTCTTT
>TRBV7-6|-|TRBD1|TRBJ1-2
CASSSRTGYGYTF
TGTGCCAGCAGCTCACGGACAGGCTATGGCTACACCTTC
>TRBV25-1|many|-|TRBJ2-5
CASSEWGTHPGRYF
TGTGCCAGCAGTGAATGGGGGACCCATCCAGGGCGGTACTTC
>TRBV13|few|TRBD2|TRBJ2-5
CASSPREGEETQYF
TGTGCCAGCAGCCCCCGGGAGGGGGAAGAGACCCAGTACTTC
>TRBV27|few|-|TRBJ2-7
CASSLGRLNEQYF
TGTGCCAGCTCCTTGGGCAGGCTCAACGAGCAGTACTTC
>TRBV7-6|many|-|TRBJ2-2
CATQGGAGGTGELFF
TGTGCCACCCAGGGAGGAGCGGGTGGCACCGGGGAGCTGTTTTTT
>TRBV20-1|-|TRBD2|TRBJ2-7
CSARAGLAGLGEQYF
TGCAGTGCTAGGGCGGGACTAGCGGGACTTGGCGAGCAGTACTTC
>TRBV3-1|-|TRBD1|TRBJ2-7
CASSQRQGSPYEQYF
TGTGCCAGCAGCCAACGACAGGGGTCCCCCTACGAGCAGTACTTC
>TRBV20-1|-|TRBD1|TRBJ2-7
CSATGQGSYEQYF
TGCAGTGCCACGGGACAGGGTTCCTACGAGCAGTACTTC
>TRBV28|few|-|TRBJ2-3
CASKVRGGPDTQYF
TGTGCCAGCAAAGTAAGAGGGGGGCCAGATACGCAGTATTTT
>TRBV7-9|-|TRBD2|TRBJ2-3
CASGLAGETDTQYF
TGTGCCAGCGGACTAGCGGGAGAGACAGATACGCAGTATTTT
>TRBV15|-|-|TRBJ2-1
CATSRLARADEQFF
TGTGCCACCAGCAGACTAGCGAGGGCCGATGAGCAGTTCTTC
>TRBV2|few|-|TRBJ2-1
CASSKAVGHNEQFF
TGTGCCAGCAGTAAGGCGGTGGGGCACAATGAGCAGTTCTTC
>TRBV10-3|many|TRBD2|TRBJ2-7
CAISGSSGGYEQYF
TGTGCCATCAGCGGTTCTAGCGGGGGTTACGAGCAGTACTTC
>TRBV4-2|-|TRBD2|TRBJ2-1
CASSLPGLSFEQFF
TGTGCCAGCAGCCTCCCGGGACTATCATTTGAGCAGTTCTTC
>TRBV15|many|-|TRBJ2-2
CATSRKGWAGELFF
TGTGCCACCAGCAGGAAGGGTTGGGCCGGGGAGCTGTTTTTT
>TRBV20-1|-|TRBD2|TRBJ2-3
CSAGQTSGRLDTQYF
TGCAGTGCTGGCCAGACTAGCGGGAGGCTAGATACGCAGTATTTT
>TRBV5-6|-|-|TRBJ2-2
CASSFISRNTGELFF
TGTGCCAGCAGCTTCATATCGAGGAACACCGGGGAGCTGTTTTTT
>TRBV5-1|many|-|TRBJ2-1
CASSLGQPNEQFF
TGCGCCAGCAGCCTGGGTCAGCCCAATGAGCAGTTCTTC